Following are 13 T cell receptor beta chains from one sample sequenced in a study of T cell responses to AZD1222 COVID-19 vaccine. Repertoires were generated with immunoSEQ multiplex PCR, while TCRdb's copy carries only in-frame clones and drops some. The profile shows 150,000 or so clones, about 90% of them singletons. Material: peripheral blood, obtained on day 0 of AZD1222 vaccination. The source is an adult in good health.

CDR3 nucleotides: TGTGCCAGCAGCCTGTGGCGGGGGTCCTACGAGCAGTACTTC. It translates to CASSLWRGSYEQYF. V gene TRBV16 combines with J gene TRBJ2-7, with 7 bases matching TRBD2. Germline CDR1 is KGHSY and CDR2 is FQNENV. The CDR3 totals 14 residues. Unmatched junction bases numbered 4, after V lost 4 bases and J lost 1 base.

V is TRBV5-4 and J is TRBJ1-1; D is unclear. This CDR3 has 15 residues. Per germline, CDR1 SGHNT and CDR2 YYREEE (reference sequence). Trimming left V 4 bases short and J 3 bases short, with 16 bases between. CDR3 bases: TGTGCCAGCAGCCGTACCCCCAGAAGTGACACTGAAGCTTTCTTT. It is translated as CASSRTPRSDTEAFF.

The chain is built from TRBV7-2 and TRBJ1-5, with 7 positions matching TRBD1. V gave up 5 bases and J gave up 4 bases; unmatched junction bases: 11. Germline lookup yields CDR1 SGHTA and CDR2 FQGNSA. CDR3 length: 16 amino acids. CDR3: CASSPRGQGVNQPQHF. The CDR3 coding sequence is TGTGCCAGCAGCCCCAGGGGCCAGGGGGTTAATCAGCCCCAGCATTTT.

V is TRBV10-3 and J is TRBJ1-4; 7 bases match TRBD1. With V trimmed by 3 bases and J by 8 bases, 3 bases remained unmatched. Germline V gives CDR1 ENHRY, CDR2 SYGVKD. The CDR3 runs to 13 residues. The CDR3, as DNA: TGTGCCATCAGTGACAGGGGGGGGGAAAAACTGTTTTTT. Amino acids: CAISDRGGEKLFF.

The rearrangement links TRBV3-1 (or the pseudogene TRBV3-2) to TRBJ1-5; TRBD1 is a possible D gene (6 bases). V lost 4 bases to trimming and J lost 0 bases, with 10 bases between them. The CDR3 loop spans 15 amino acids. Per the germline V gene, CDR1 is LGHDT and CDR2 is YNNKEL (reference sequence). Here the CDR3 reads CASSPRQDSNQPQHF. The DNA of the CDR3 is TGTGCCAGCAGCCCCAGACAGGATAGCAATCAGCCCCAGCATTTT.

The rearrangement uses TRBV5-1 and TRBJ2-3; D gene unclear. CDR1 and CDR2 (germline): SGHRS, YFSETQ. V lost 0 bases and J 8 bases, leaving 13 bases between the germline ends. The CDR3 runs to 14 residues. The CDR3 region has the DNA TGCGCCAGCAGCTTGGAACACCCCACCCGTACGCAGTATTTT. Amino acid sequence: CASSLEHPTRTQYF.

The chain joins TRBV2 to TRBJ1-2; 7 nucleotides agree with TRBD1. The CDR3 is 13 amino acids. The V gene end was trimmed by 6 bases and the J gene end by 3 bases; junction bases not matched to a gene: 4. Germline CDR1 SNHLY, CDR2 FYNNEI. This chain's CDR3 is CASRNRGHYGYTF. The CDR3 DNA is TGTGCCAGCAGAAACAGGGGACACTATGGCTACACCTTC.

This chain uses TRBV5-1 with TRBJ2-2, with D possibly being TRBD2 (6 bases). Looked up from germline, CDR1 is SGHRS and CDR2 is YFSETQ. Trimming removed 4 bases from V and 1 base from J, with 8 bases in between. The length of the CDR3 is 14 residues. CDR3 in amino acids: CASSPGENTGELFF. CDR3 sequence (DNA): TGCGCCAGCAGCCCGGGGGAGAACACCGGGGAGCTGTTTTTT.

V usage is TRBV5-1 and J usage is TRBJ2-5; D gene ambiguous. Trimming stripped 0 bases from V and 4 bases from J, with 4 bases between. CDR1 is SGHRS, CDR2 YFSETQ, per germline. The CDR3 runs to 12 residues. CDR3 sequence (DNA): TGCGCCAGCAGCTTGGAGGTAGAGACCCAGTACTTC. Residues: CASSLEVETQYF.

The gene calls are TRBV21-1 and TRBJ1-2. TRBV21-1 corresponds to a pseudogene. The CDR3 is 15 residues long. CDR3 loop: CASSKALWWNYGYTF. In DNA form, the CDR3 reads TGTGCCAGCAGCAAAGCGCTTTGGTGGAACTATGGCTACACCTTC.

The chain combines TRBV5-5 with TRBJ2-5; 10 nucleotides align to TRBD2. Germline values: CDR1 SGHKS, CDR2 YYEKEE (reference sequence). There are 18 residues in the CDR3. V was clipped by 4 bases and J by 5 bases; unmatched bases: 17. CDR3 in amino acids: CASSPHRALAGEGETQYF. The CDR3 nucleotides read TGTGCCAGCAGCCCCCACCGGGCCCTAGCGGGAGAGGGGGAGACCCAGTACTTC. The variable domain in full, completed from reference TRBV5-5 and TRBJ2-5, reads DAGVTQSPTHLIKTRGQQVTLRCSPISGHKSVSWYQQVLGQGPQFIFQYYEKEERGRGNFPDRFSARQFPNYSSELNVNALLLGDSALYLCASSPHRALAGEGETQYFGPGTRLLVL.

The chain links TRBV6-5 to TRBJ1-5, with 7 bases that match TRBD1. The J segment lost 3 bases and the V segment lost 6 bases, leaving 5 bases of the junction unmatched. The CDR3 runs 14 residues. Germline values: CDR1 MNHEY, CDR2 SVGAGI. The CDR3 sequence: CASRTTGNNQPQHF. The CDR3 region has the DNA TGTGCCAGCAGAACGACAGGGAACAATCAGCCCCAGCATTTT.

The CDR3 sequence is CASSQAGLGELFF. CDR3 DNA: TGTGCCAGCAGCCAAGCGGGGTTAGGGGAGCTGTTTTTT. The chain employs TRBV14 and TRBJ2-2; a possible D gene is TRBD2 (5 bases). This CDR3 comprises 13 residues. The germline V and J ends were trimmed by 1 base and 8 bases, with 8 bases remaining between them. Germline CDR1 reads SGHDN; CDR2 reads FVKESK.